A selection of T cell receptor beta chains follows, all from one sample in a study of OX40 agonist ivuxolimab in advanced cancers. The data were produced by immunoSEQ multiplex PCR, yet TCRdb's version contains in-frame clones alone and is incomplete. The sample includes over 80,000 clones, around 90% seen only once; the top ten take 0.43%. Source: CD4+ or CD8+ T cells sorted from blood, taken in a trial of the OX40 agonist ivuxolimab. These receptors came from an adult with an advanced solid tumor such as melanoma, head and neck, liver or kidney cancer. CDR3s include the opening cysteine and the closing phenylalanine or tryptophan. The order of the fields is clone size, J gene, V gene, D gene, CDR3 DNA, CDR3 protein. D genes are given only for firm matches. The size of a clone is reported for some rows only, either as once, few or many, or as a class for expanded clones.

abundance: once; j_gene: TRBJ1-5; v_gene: TRBV11-3; d_gene: .; CDR3nt: TGTGCCAGCAGCTTCGGAGGCCCCAATCAGCCCCAGCATTTT; CDR3aa: CASSFGGPNQPQHF
abundance: .; j_gene: TRBJ1-6; v_gene: TRBV30; d_gene: .; CDR3nt: TGTGCCTGGAGTGACTTGACGGGGAGCTCCTATAATTCACCCCTCCACTTT; CDR3aa: CAWSDLTGSSYNSPLHF
abundance: .; j_gene: TRBJ2-3; v_gene: TRBV28; d_gene: .; CDR3nt: TGTGCCAGCAGCTTGGTGGGCACAGGGTACGATACGCAGTATTTT; CDR3aa: CASSLVGTGYDTQYF
abundance: once; j_gene: TRBJ2-5; v_gene: TRBV25-1; d_gene: .; CDR3nt: TGTGCCAGCAGTGAATGGGATTTTAGAGGCGCAGGGTCCCAGTACTTC; CDR3aa: CASSEWDFRGAGSQYF
abundance: .; j_gene: TRBJ1-5; v_gene: TRBV9; d_gene: .; CDR3nt: TGTGCCAGCAGCGCAGGACATATGACGGGGCCCCAGCATTTT; CDR3aa: CASSAGHMTGPQHF
abundance: .; j_gene: TRBJ2-5; v_gene: TRBV14; d_gene: TRBD2; CDR3nt: TGTGCCAGCAGCCAAGAGGGACTACTCCAAGAGACCCAGTACTTC; CDR3aa: CASSQEGLLQETQYF
abundance: .; j_gene: TRBJ2-3; v_gene: TRBV18; d_gene: .; CDR3nt: TGTGCCAGCTCTCCATTAGGGACCTTCACAGATACGCAGTATTTT; CDR3aa: CASSPLGTFTDTQYF
abundance: .; j_gene: TRBJ2-2; v_gene: TRBV6-5; d_gene: TRBD1; CDR3nt: TGTGCCAGCAGGGGACAGGTTTACACCGGGGAGCTGTTTTTT; CDR3aa: CASRGQVYTGELFF
abundance: .; j_gene: TRBJ1-2; v_gene: TRBV27; d_gene: .; CDR3nt: TGTGCCAGCAGCCCTAACTATGGCTACACCTTC; CDR3aa: CASSPNYGYTF
abundance: .; j_gene: TRBJ1-6; v_gene: TRBV5-1; d_gene: .; CDR3nt: TGCGCCAGCAGCCTAGGGGGAAGTAATTCACCCCTCCACTTT; CDR3aa: CASSLGGSNSPLHF
abundance: .; j_gene: TRBJ2-4; v_gene: TRBV4-1; d_gene: .; CDR3nt: TGCGCCAGCAGCCAAGGGAGAGCGCAGGGAGCCAAAAACATTCAGTACTTC; CDR3aa: CASSQGRAQGAKNIQYF
abundance: .; j_gene: TRBJ1-5; v_gene: TRBV4-2; d_gene: .; CDR3nt: TGTGCCAGCAGCCAAGTGGTAGGGAGGGATCAGCCCCAGCATTTT; CDR3aa: CASSQVVGRDQPQHF
abundance: .; j_gene: TRBJ1-6; v_gene: TRBV28; d_gene: TRBD1; CDR3nt: TGTGCCAGCCACCCCGGCCTGGACAGGACTAATTCACCCCTCCACTTT; CDR3aa: CASHPGLDRTNSPLHF
abundance: .; j_gene: TRBJ1-2; v_gene: TRBV9; d_gene: TRBD1; CDR3nt: TGTGCCAGCGCCAGGGACAGCCTCTATGGCTACACCTTC; CDR3aa: CASARDSLYGYTF
abundance: .; j_gene: TRBJ2-5; v_gene: TRBV14; d_gene: TRBD2; CDR3nt: TGTGCCAGTTCCAGACTAGCGGGGGGCGTGGAGACCCAGTACTTC; CDR3aa: CASSRLAGGVETQYF
abundance: .; j_gene: TRBJ1-5; v_gene: TRBV21-1; d_gene: .; CDR3nt: TGTGCCAGCAGCAAGAGTGACAGGGTGGTCGGTCAGCCCCAGCATTTT; CDR3aa: CASSKSDRVVGQPQHF
abundance: .; j_gene: TRBJ1-4; v_gene: TRBV6-1; d_gene: TRBD1; CDR3nt: TGTGCCAGCAGCCGACAGGGAGGGAGTGAAAAACTGTTTTTT; CDR3aa: CASSRQGGSEKLFF
abundance: .; j_gene: TRBJ1-4; v_gene: TRBV6-1; d_gene: .; CDR3nt: TGTGCCAGCAGTCCAGTCCTTGCAACTAATGAAAAACTGTTTTTT; CDR3aa: CASSPVLATNEKLFF
abundance: .; j_gene: TRBJ1-1; v_gene: TRBV10-3; d_gene: .; CDR3nt: TGTGCCATCAGTGAGTCCGGGACATCGAACACTGAAGCTTTCTTT; CDR3aa: CAISESGTSNTEAFF
abundance: .; j_gene: TRBJ1-2; v_gene: TRBV19; d_gene: .; CDR3nt: TGTGCCAGTAGTATCTCAGTATCCAACTATGGCTACACCTTC; CDR3aa: CASSISVSNYGYTF
abundance: .; j_gene: TRBJ2-1; v_gene: TRBV20-1; d_gene: .; CDR3nt: TGCAGTGCTTCTACATACAATGAGCAGTTCTTC; CDR3aa: CSASTYNEQFF
abundance: .; j_gene: TRBJ2-5; v_gene: TRBV9; d_gene: TRBD2; CDR3nt: TGTGCCAGCAGAGCGGGAGGTGGCAAGACCCAGTACTTC; CDR3aa: CASRAGGGKTQYF
abundance: .; j_gene: TRBJ2-2; v_gene: TRBV19; d_gene: .; CDR3nt: TGTGCCAGTAGTATTAAGGAGACACTGGTAAACACCGGGGAGCTGTTTTTT; CDR3aa: CASSIKETLVNTGELFF
abundance: .; j_gene: TRBJ2-1; v_gene: TRBV27; d_gene: TRBD2; CDR3nt: TGTGCCACCCGGACTAGCGGGAGTAATGAGCAGTTCTTC; CDR3aa: CATRTSGSNEQFF
abundance: .; j_gene: TRBJ2-7; v_gene: TRBV9; d_gene: TRBD2; CDR3nt: TGTGCCAGCAGTGGCGGGAGTGGCTACGAGCAGTACTTC; CDR3aa: CASSGGSGYEQYF
abundance: .; j_gene: TRBJ1-2; v_gene: TRBV29-1; d_gene: TRBD1; CDR3nt: TGCAGCGTAGGACAGGTGTATGGCTACACCTTC; CDR3aa: CSVGQVYGYTF
abundance: .; j_gene: TRBJ2-7; v_gene: TRBV19; d_gene: .; CDR3nt: TGTGCCAGTAGTATACTTTCGGGAGTCTCCTACGAGCAGTACTTC; CDR3aa: CASSILSGVSYEQYF
abundance: .; j_gene: TRBJ2-7; v_gene: TRBV11-1; d_gene: .; CDR3nt: TGTGCCAGCAGCCTCACCGCGCGGGACGTCCTCTACGAGCAGTACTTC; CDR3aa: CASSLTARDVLYEQYF
abundance: .; j_gene: TRBJ1-1; v_gene: TRBV28; d_gene: .; CDR3nt: TGTGCCAGCAGGTCCTCAGGGGCGGAAGGGTACACTGAAGCTTTCTTT; CDR3aa: CASRSSGAEGYTEAFF
abundance: .; j_gene: TRBJ1-2; v_gene: TRBV7-8; d_gene: TRBD1; CDR3nt: TGTGCCAGCAGCTCCCGGGACAGGGGGTCTGGCTACACCTTC; CDR3aa: CASSSRDRGSGYTF
abundance: .; j_gene: TRBJ2-5; v_gene: TRBV7-9; d_gene: .; CDR3nt: TGTGCCAGCAGCTTGGTGGAGGAGACCCAGTACTTC; CDR3aa: CASSLVEETQYF
abundance: once; j_gene: TRBJ1-2; v_gene: TRBV7-3; d_gene: .; CDR3nt: TGTGCCAGCAGCTTTAGGGTTTTGAGTGGCTACACCTTC; CDR3aa: CASSFRVLSGYTF
abundance: .; j_gene: TRBJ2-1; v_gene: TRBV19; d_gene: TRBD2; CDR3nt: TGTGCCAGTAGTCGTCTGGGACTAGGTTCCAATGAGCAGTTCTTC; CDR3aa: CASSRLGLGSNEQFF
abundance: .; j_gene: TRBJ2-7; v_gene: TRBV15; d_gene: .; CDR3nt: TGTGCCACCAGCAGAGATTCAGGGACGAAACCCTACGAGCAGTACTTC; CDR3aa: CATSRDSGTKPYEQYF
abundance: .; j_gene: TRBJ1-3; v_gene: TRBV28; d_gene: .; CDR3nt: TGTGCCAGCAGTCCCCCCCAGGGCTCTGGAAACACCATATATTTT; CDR3aa: CASSPPQGSGNTIYF
abundance: .; j_gene: TRBJ2-3; v_gene: TRBV27; d_gene: .; CDR3nt: TGTGCCAGCAGTTTAGGGGCCCGCACAGATACGCAGTATTTT; CDR3aa: CASSLGARTDTQYF
abundance: .; j_gene: TRBJ2-5; v_gene: TRBV29-1; d_gene: .; CDR3nt: TGCAGCGTTGAAAGAGAGACCCAGTACTTC; CDR3aa: CSVERETQYF
abundance: .; j_gene: TRBJ1-4; v_gene: TRBV27; d_gene: .; CDR3nt: TGTGCCAGCAGGACCCTCGCAAGTCCTAATGAAAAACTGTTTTTT; CDR3aa: CASRTLASPNEKLFF
abundance: .; j_gene: TRBJ2-2; v_gene: TRBV28; d_gene: .; CDR3nt: TGTGCCAGCATCCGTAGGCCCGGGGAGCTGTTTTTT; CDR3aa: CASIRRPGELFF
abundance: .; j_gene: TRBJ2-3; v_gene: TRBV7-2; d_gene: TRBD2; CDR3nt: TGTGCCAGCAGCACTGGACTAGCGGGGGAAACAGATACGCAGTATTTT; CDR3aa: CASSTGLAGETDTQYF
abundance: .; j_gene: TRBJ1-1; v_gene: TRBV2; d_gene: .; CDR3nt: TGTGCCAGCATTCCGGGGAGGGAGAACACTGAAGCTTTCTTT; CDR3aa: CASIPGRENTEAFF
abundance: .; j_gene: TRBJ1-2; v_gene: TRBV29-1; d_gene: TRBD1; CDR3nt: TGCAGCGTTGGGGATTATACAGGGGTACACTATGGCTACACCTTC; CDR3aa: CSVGDYTGVHYGYTF
abundance: .; j_gene: TRBJ1-2; v_gene: TRBV2; d_gene: .; CDR3nt: TGTGCCAGCAGTGAACTCAGGGGTAACTATGGCTACACCTTC; CDR3aa: CASSELRGNYGYTF